Listed below are T cell receptor beta chains from one sample, sequenced in a study of neurological immune-mediated disorders. One entry per CDR3 protein, called by TCRdb with MiXCR from the 5' RACE reads. The table records about 92,000 distinct CDR3 sequences, 3.5% of them present only once. The sequenced sample consisted of PBMCs. The receptors come from a woman in her 50s with multiple sclerosis. Both conserved end residues are part of each CDR3. The order of the fields is clone size, V gene, D gene, J gene, CDR3 protein, CDR3 DNA. The D gene is left open where the match is weak. Not every row has a clone size; where given, it reads once, few, many or a size class.

clone size: once; V gene: TRBV10-3; D gene: -; J gene: TRBJ1-1; CDR3 protein: CDTAKGDTEAFF; CDR3 DNA: TGTGACACTGCAAAGGGGGACACTGAAGCTTTCTTT
clone size: many; V gene: TRBV5-6; D gene: -; J gene: TRBJ2-1; CDR3 protein: CASSPPGSGWQHEQFF; CDR3 DNA: TGTGCCAGCAGCCCCCCGGGGTCCGGTTGGCAGCATGAGCAGTTCTTC
clone size: many; V gene: TRBV6-5; D gene: -; J gene: TRBJ1-1; CDR3 protein: CASSYSDRGNAEAFF; CDR3 DNA: TGTGCCAGCAGTTACTCGGATAGGGGCAACGCTGAAGCTTTCTTT
clone size: many; V gene: TRBV20-1; D gene: -; J gene: TRBJ2-1; CDR3 protein: CSARGRSSYNEQFF; CDR3 DNA: TGCAGTGCTAGAGGCCGAAGCTCCTACAATGAGCAGTTCTTC
clone size: -; V gene: TRBV19; D gene: TRBD2; J gene: TRBJ2-7; CDR3 protein: CASSIGLAGAYEQYF; CDR3 DNA: TGTGCCAGTAGTATCGGACTAGCGGGGGCCTACGAGCAGTACTTC
clone size: many; V gene: TRBV10-3; D gene: TRBD1; J gene: TRBJ1-2; CDR3 protein: CAISGTRGLDGYTF; CDR3 DNA: TGTGCCATCAGTGGGACCAGGGGGCTGGACGGCTACACCTTC
clone size: many; V gene: TRBV5-1; D gene: TRBD2; J gene: TRBJ2-1; CDR3 protein: CASSLAGGSSYNEQFF; CDR3 DNA: TGCGCCAGCAGCTTGGCCGGCGGGAGCTCCTACAATGAGCAGTTCTTC
clone size: many; V gene: TRBV6-2/TRBV6-3; D gene: -; J gene: TRBJ1-2; CDR3 protein: CASSPQGFYDYGYTF; CDR3 DNA: TGTGCCAGCAGTCCCCAAGGGTTTTACGACTATGGCTACACCTTC
clone size: many; V gene: TRBV5-1; D gene: TRBD1; J gene: TRBJ1-5; CDR3 protein: CASSPGTGYDQPQHF; CDR3 DNA: TGCGCCAGCAGCCCTGGGACAGGATACGATCAGCCCCAGCATTTT
clone size: many; V gene: TRBV5-5; D gene: -; J gene: TRBJ2-3; CDR3 protein: CAPYRRQVLGTDTQYF; CDR3 DNA: TGTGCCCCATACCGTCGGCAGGTCTTAGGCACAGATACGCAGTATTTT
clone size: many; V gene: TRBV5-1; D gene: -; J gene: TRBJ1-2; CDR3 protein: CASSAQGGGYTF; CDR3 DNA: TGCGCCAGCAGCGCCCAGGGTGGTGGCTACACCTTC
clone size: many; V gene: TRBV18; D gene: -; J gene: TRBJ1-2; CDR3 protein: CASSEIGRGGYTF; CDR3 DNA: TGTGCCAGCTCAGAAATCGGCAGGGGCGGCTACACCTTC
clone size: many; V gene: TRBV15; D gene: -; J gene: TRBJ1-1; CDR3 protein: CATSLTANTEAFF; CDR3 DNA: TGTGCCACCAGCCTCACTGCGAACACTGAAGCTTTCTTT
clone size: many; V gene: TRBV5-1; D gene: -; J gene: TRBJ2-5; CDR3 protein: CASSLSSGQETQYF; CDR3 DNA: TGCGCCAGCAGCTTGTCTTCCGGGCAAGAGACCCAGTACTTC
clone size: many; V gene: TRBV3-1; D gene: -; J gene: TRBJ2-2; CDR3 protein: CASSQWSTPGELFF; CDR3 DNA: TGTGCCAGCAGCCAATGGAGCACCCCCGGGGAGCTGTTTTTT
clone size: many; V gene: TRBV9; D gene: TRBD2; J gene: TRBJ2-2; CDR3 protein: CASSVGGDTGELFF; CDR3 DNA: TGTGCCAGCAGCGTCGGGGGGGACACCGGGGAGCTGTTTTTT
clone size: many; V gene: TRBV9; D gene: -; J gene: TRBJ2-1; CDR3 protein: CASSVSPNNEQFF; CDR3 DNA: TGTGCCAGCAGCGTATCTCCAAACAATGAGCAGTTCTTC
clone size: -; V gene: TRBV7-9; D gene: TRBD1; J gene: TRBJ1-2; CDR3 protein: CASSETGTGVDGYTF; CDR3 DNA: TGTGCCAGCAGCGAGACCGGGACAGGGGTCGATGGCTACACCTTC
clone size: many; V gene: TRBV4-2; D gene: -; J gene: TRBJ2-3; CDR3 protein: CASSQAGRATGTDTQYF; CDR3 DNA: TGTGCCAGCAGCCAAGCCGGGCGGGCCACGGGCACAGATACGCAGTATTTT
clone size: many; V gene: TRBV20-1; D gene: -; J gene: TRBJ1-5; CDR3 protein: CSARLDNGQPQHF; CDR3 DNA: TGCAGTGCTAGGTTGGACAACGGGCAGCCCCAGCATTTT
clone size: many; V gene: TRBV12-3/TRBV12-4; D gene: -; J gene: TRBJ1-2; CDR3 protein: CASSPDGDYGYTF; CDR3 DNA: TGTGCCAGCAGTCCGGACGGAGACTATGGCTACACCTTC
clone size: many; V gene: TRBV10-2; D gene: -; J gene: TRBJ1-2; CDR3 protein: CASRGRDYGYTF; CDR3 DNA: TGCGCCAGCAGGGGGCGCGACTATGGCTACACCTTC
clone size: many; V gene: TRBV11-2; D gene: -; J gene: TRBJ1-4; CDR3 protein: CASSLDFTPKLFF; CDR3 DNA: TGTGCCAGCAGCTTAGATTTTACACCAAAACTGTTTTTT
clone size: many; V gene: TRBV7-8; D gene: TRBD1; J gene: TRBJ1-1; CDR3 protein: CASSSWTGERKAFF; CDR3 DNA: TGTGCCAGCAGCTCATGGACAGGGGAAAGAAAAGCTTTCTTT
clone size: many; V gene: TRBV7-6; D gene: -; J gene: TRBJ1-6; CDR3 protein: CASSPSPTFQGVYSPLHF; CDR3 DNA: TGTGCCAGCAGCCCCTCTCCTACTTTCCAGGGAGTATACTCACCCCTCCACTTT
clone size: many; V gene: TRBV18; D gene: -; J gene: TRBJ1-4; CDR3 protein: CASSPAGGRQEKLFF; CDR3 DNA: TGTGCCAGCTCACCTGCCGGGGGGCGACAAGAAAAACTGTTTTTT
clone size: few; V gene: TRBV7-9; D gene: -; J gene: TRBJ2-7; CDR3 protein: CASSPGVTSFYEQYF; CDR3 DNA: TGTGCCAGCAGCCCAGGGGTGACTAGCTTCTACGAGCAGTACTTC
clone size: many; V gene: TRBV7-2; D gene: TRBD2; J gene: TRBJ2-2; CDR3 protein: CASHRGGGITGELFF; CDR3 DNA: TGTGCCAGCCACCGGGGCGGGGGGATCACCGGGGAGCTGTTTTTT
clone size: many; V gene: TRBV6-1; D gene: TRBD2; J gene: TRBJ2-3; CDR3 protein: CASSALAGDTDTQYF; CDR3 DNA: TGTGCCAGCAGTGCACTAGCGGGGGACACAGATACGCAGTATTTT
clone size: many; V gene: TRBV7-7; D gene: -; J gene: TRBJ2-3; CDR3 protein: CASSLKLAGRGDTQYF; CDR3 DNA: TGTGCTAGCAGCTTAAAGCTAGCAGGTCGGGGAGATACGCAGTATTTT
clone size: many; V gene: TRBV27; D gene: -; J gene: TRBJ2-2; CDR3 protein: CASSFLGGELFF; CDR3 DNA: TGTGCCAGCAGTTTTCTGGGCGGGGAGCTGTTTTTT
clone size: many; V gene: TRBV20-1; D gene: TRBD2; J gene: TRBJ2-1; CDR3 protein: CSARGRLADVQKLDQFF; CDR3 DNA: TGCAGTGCTAGAGGCCGACTAGCGGACGTACAAAAGCTCGACCAGTTCTTC
clone size: -; V gene: TRBV21-1; D gene: -; J gene: TRBJ1-2; CDR3 protein: CASSKVRGPDNYGYTF; CDR3 DNA: TGTGCCAGCAGCAAAGTCAGGGGGCCCGATAACTATGGCTACACCTTC
clone size: many; V gene: TRBV12-3/TRBV12-4; D gene: TRBD1; J gene: TRBJ1-6; CDR3 protein: CATRLGTANSPLHF; CDR3 DNA: TGTGCCACTCGGCTTGGGACAGCTAATTCACCCCTCCACTTT
clone size: many; V gene: TRBV7-6; D gene: -; J gene: TRBJ2-3; CDR3 protein: CASSLSGSNTDTQYF; CDR3 DNA: TGTGCCAGCAGCTTGAGCGGTAGCAACACAGATACGCAGTATTTT
clone size: many; V gene: TRBV5-6; D gene: TRBD1; J gene: TRBJ1-6; CDR3 protein: CASSFNQGDSPLHF; CDR3 DNA: TGTGCCAGCAGCTTTAACCAGGGGGATTCACCCCTCCACTTT
clone size: many; V gene: TRBV7-9; D gene: -; J gene: TRBJ2-3; CDR3 protein: CASTKQGEHNTQYF; CDR3 DNA: TGTGCCAGCACCAAGCAAGGGGAACATAATACGCAGTATTTT
clone size: many; V gene: TRBV12-3/TRBV12-4; D gene: -; J gene: TRBJ2-1; CDR3 protein: CASSLYRGMNEQFF; CDR3 DNA: TGTGCCAGCAGTTTATATAGGGGAATGAATGAGCAGTTCTTC
clone size: few; V gene: TRBV5-1; D gene: -; J gene: TRBJ2-7; CDR3 protein: CASSFTGSKYEQYF; CDR3 DNA: TGCGCCAGCAGCTTTACAGGGTCTAAGTACGAGCAGTACTTC
clone size: many; V gene: TRBV6-2/TRBV6-3; D gene: -; J gene: TRBJ2-6; CDR3 protein: CASRPVANVLTF; CDR3 DNA: TGTGCCAGCAGACCTGTGGCCAACGTCCTGACTTTC
clone size: many; V gene: TRBV19; D gene: -; J gene: TRBJ1-1; CDR3 protein: CASYRGTEAFF; CDR3 DNA: TGTGCCAGCTACAGAGGGACTGAAGCTTTCTTT
clone size: few; V gene: TRBV7-6; D gene: TRBD2; J gene: TRBJ2-1; CDR3 protein: CASSLARGGSYNEQFF; CDR3 DNA: TGTGCCAGCAGCTTAGCGCGGGGGGGCTCCTACAATGAGCAGTTCTTC
clone size: many; V gene: TRBV3-1; D gene: TRBD1; J gene: TRBJ1-1; CDR3 protein: CASRRTGLNTEAFF; CDR3 DNA: TGTGCCAGCAGACGGACAGGCCTGAACACTGAAGCTTTCTTT
clone size: many; V gene: TRBV10-3; D gene: TRBD1; J gene: TRBJ1-6; CDR3 protein: CAINSDRGTPLHF; CDR3 DNA: TGTGCCATCAACTCGGACAGGGGCACACCCCTCCACTTT
clone size: many; V gene: TRBV7-6; D gene: -; J gene: TRBJ2-3; CDR3 protein: CASSLRIRGGADTQYF; CDR3 DNA: TGTGCCAGCAGCTTGAGGATTAGGGGTGGGGCAGATACGCAGTATTTT
clone size: many; V gene: TRBV5-6; D gene: TRBD2; J gene: TRBJ2-5; CDR3 protein: CASSTLAGVQETQYF; CDR3 DNA: TGTGCCAGCAGCACACTAGCGGGGGTCCAAGAGACCCAGTACTTC
clone size: many; V gene: TRBV20-1; D gene: -; J gene: TRBJ1-1; CDR3 protein: CSARALNTEAFF; CDR3 DNA: TGCAGTGCTAGAGCTCTGAACACTGAAGCTTTCTTT
clone size: many; V gene: TRBV12-3/TRBV12-4; D gene: -; J gene: TRBJ2-2; CDR3 protein: CASTPVYTGELFF; CDR3 DNA: TGTGCCAGCACCCCGGTATACACCGGGGAGCTGTTTTTT
clone size: many; V gene: TRBV12-3/TRBV12-4; D gene: -; J gene: TRBJ2-7; CDR3 protein: CASSLSGEQYF; CDR3 DNA: TGTGCCAGCAGTTTGAGCGGGGAGCAGTACTTC
clone size: many; V gene: TRBV7-9; D gene: -; J gene: TRBJ2-2; CDR3 protein: CASSLGGRNGELFF; CDR3 DNA: TGTGCCAGCAGCCTAGGGGGGCGAAACGGGGAGCTGTTTTTT
clone size: many; V gene: TRBV6-5; D gene: -; J gene: TRBJ1-1; CDR3 protein: CASSYYRDTEAFF; CDR3 DNA: TGTGCCAGCAGTTACTACAGGGATACTGAAGCTTTCTTT
clone size: many; V gene: TRBV7-2; D gene: TRBD1; J gene: TRBJ2-2; CDR3 protein: CASSFIVIAGGSGELFF; CDR3 DNA: TGTGCCAGCAGCTTTATCGTTATCGCAGGGGGCTCCGGGGAGCTGTTTTTT
clone size: few; V gene: TRBV5-1; D gene: TRBD1; J gene: TRBJ1-1; CDR3 protein: CASSQDRATEAFF; CDR3 DNA: TGCGCCAGCAGCCAGGACAGGGCCACTGAAGCTTTCTTT